Following are 2 T cell receptor beta chains from one sample sequenced in a study of T-cell memory formation after mild COVID-19. Each CDR3 protein is one row after TCRdb ran MiXCR on the 5' RACE reads. This table holds more than 10,000 distinct CDR3 sequences, 15% to 20% found once. The sample taken for sequencing was PBMCs or a T cell subset sorted from them (not recorded which). The receptors derive from a man aged 18 to 30 who had mild COVID-19 (a few samples of this study predate the infection). Cell type and time point are not known.

This clonotype was found a few times. V usage is TRBV6-1 and J usage is TRBJ2-1, with 7 bases matching TRBD2. This CDR3 contains 14 residues. The J segment lost 1 base and the V segment lost 7 bases, leaving 4 bases of the junction unmatched. From germline, CDR1 is MNHNS and CDR2 SASEGT. In DNA form, the CDR3 reads TGTGCCAGCAACCGGGGGGATTCCTACAATGAGCAGTTCTTC. This encodes CASNRGDSYNEQFF.

The chain employs TRBV7-2 and TRBJ2-5; no firm D call. The V end was cut by 2 bases, the J end by 5 bases, with 9 bases between. CDR1 and CDR2 from the germline V gene are SGHTA and FQGNSA. The length of the CDR3 is 13 residues. The DNA of the CDR3 is TGTGCCAGCAGCTTACTAGAGGCCGAGACCCAGTACTTC. It yields the protein CASSLLEAETQYF.